Each of the 21 T cell receptor beta chains below was sequenced from the same sample in a study of cytomegalovirus exposure and HLA in healthy donors (dated by TCRdb to about 2017). Library prep was done by the immunoSEQ multiplex PCR assay. The multiplex PCR relied on a mix of 60 forward primers for TCR Vbeta segments and 13 reverse primers for TCR Jbeta segments. TCRdb obtained this table from immuneACCESS and retained in-frame rearrangements with V and J assigned. These tables miss some clones; where compared with another copy, unresolved V genes account for less than half of the shortfall, and the remainder is unexplained. Across this sample there are approximately 160,000 clones, with about three fifths seen only once. The ten largest clonotypes hold under 3% of the sample. Sequencing was performed on PBMCs. The receptor source for this set is a young woman in good health and CMV-seropositive.

V is TRBV6-5 and J is TRBJ2-7; D unclear. V lost 6 bases to trimming and J lost 0 bases, with 12 bases between them. The CDR3 totals 14 residues. CDR1 is MNHEY, CDR2 SVGAGI, per germline. As DNA, the CDR3 is TGTGCCAGCAGATCCATGTTCGGCTCCTACGAGCAGTACTTC. This translates into CASRSMFGSYEQYF.

This chain links TRBV27 with TRBJ1-5; 9 positions agree with TRBD1. Germline-derived CDR1 and CDR2 are MNHEY and SMNVEV (reference sequence). The CDR3 extends over 15 amino acids. J gave up 3 bases and V 6 bases, and 6 bases lay outside the gene matches. The CDR3 DNA reads TGTGCCAGCAGCACCGGGACAGGGCACAATCAGCCCCAGCATTTT. Protein sequence: CASSTGTGHNQPQHF.

The chain carries TRBV15 and TRBJ2-7, with a tentative D call TRBD2 (5 bases). The V gene lost 0 bases and the J gene lost 6 bases, with 6 bases spanning the gap. Germline CDR1 is LNHNV and CDR2 is YYDKDF (reference sequence). The CDR3 has 12 amino acids. The CDR3 bases are TGTGCCACCAGCAGAGATCGGGGCGAGCAGTACTTC. It encodes CATSRDRGEQYF.

The chain uses TRBV7-7 and TRBJ2-7; D may be TRBD1 (6 bases). V was cut by 6 bases and J by 5 bases, with 20 bases left in between. The CDR3 contains 15 residues. Germline V gene sequence: CDR1 SSHAT, CDR2 FNYEAQ (reference sequence). The CDR3 is CASSLTGGLGDEQYF. In DNA form, the CDR3 reads TGTGCCAGCAGTCTGACAGGTGGACTTGGTGACGAGCAGTACTTC.

V and J are TRBV29-1 and TRBJ2-7, with D maybe TRBD2 (6 bases). The CDR3 has 12 amino acids. The germline V gene encodes CDR1 SQVTM and CDR2 ANQGSEA. V dropped 3 bases and J dropped 3 bases, with 9 bases sitting between them. The CDR3 DNA follows: TGCAGCGTTGACCTGGGGGGCTACGAGCAGTACTTC. Amino acid sequence: CSVDLGGYEQYF.

The sample holds a few counts of this clone. V usage is TRBV5-1 and J usage is TRBJ1-3, with a possible D match to TRBD1 (6 bases). Deletions cut 6 bases from V and 9 bases from J, with 22 bases between. Germline CDR1 and CDR2: SGHRS and YFSETQ. The CDR3 consists of 15 residues. The CDR3 is CASTTTGSQEGTIYF. The CDR3 DNA sequence: TGCGCCAGCACCACGACAGGATCCCAGGAAGGCACCATATATTTT.

Written as DNA, the CDR3 is TGCAGCGTTGAAGATCCGGGGAAAACCTACGAGCAGTACTTC. It specifies CSVEDPGKTYEQYF. The V and J genes are TRBV29-1 and TRBJ2-7; maybe TRBD2 (5 bases). V shed 0 bases and J shed 2 bases, with 11 bases lying between them. Germline CDR1 is SQVTM and CDR2 is ANQGSEA. The CDR3 is made up of 14 amino acids.

The rearrangement joins TRBV5-1 to TRBJ1-2; no clear D. The CDR3 has 14 amino acids. CDR1 SGHRS and CDR2 YFSETQ come from the germline V gene. Trimming cost V 0 bases and J 2 bases, with 8 bases left between them. The CDR3 nucleotides read TGCGCCAGCAGCTTGGAGAGTGTAAACTATGGCTACACCTTC. It encodes CASSLESVNYGYTF.

This chain links TRBV6-6 with TRBJ2-7; 8 bases are shared with TRBD2. From germline, CDR1 is MNHNY and CDR2 SVGAGI (reference sequence). The V gene end was trimmed by 0 bases and the J gene end by 5 bases; junction bases not matched to a gene: 6. The CDR3 covers 15 residues. The CDR3 loop is CASSYSTSVAHEQYF. The CDR3, as DNA: TGTGCCAGCAGTTACTCGACTAGCGTCGCCCACGAGCAGTACTTC.

The chain combines TRBV10-3 with TRBJ2-6; 12 bases are a match to TRBD1. Germline loops: CDR1 ENHRY, CDR2 SYGVKD. The trim removed 7 bases at V and 0 bases at J, leaving 4 bases unmatched. CDR3 length: 17 residues. CDR3 sequence: CAIKGTGGVSGANVLTF. CDR3 nucleotides: TGTGCCATCAAAGGGACAGGGGGCGTCTCTGGGGCCAACGTCCTGACTTTC.

This clone occurred a few times. This chain links TRBV7-9 with TRBJ2-7; D is unclear. This CDR3 comprises 16 residues. The germline V gene has CDR1 SEHNR and CDR2 FQNEAQ (reference sequence). The V and J ends lost 4 bases and 4 bases respectively, with 20 bases between them. The CDR3 region is CASSSPSRGRRYEQYF. The CDR3 bases are TGTGCCAGCAGCTCCCCCAGCAGAGGCCGCCGATACGAGCAGTACTTC. Full variable domain (rest looked up from reference TRBV7-9 and TRBJ2-7): DTGVSQNPRHKITKRGQNVTFRCDPISEHNRLYWYRQTLGQGPEFLTYFQNEAQLEKSRLLSDRFSAERPKGSFSTLEIQRTEQGDSAMYLCASSSPSRGRRYEQYFGPGTRLTVT.

This clone was counted between two and nine times. The chain is built from TRBV6-4 and TRBJ1-2; D unclear. The CDR3 has 16 amino acids. The germline V and J ends were trimmed by 7 bases and 0 bases, with 18 bases remaining between them. CDR1 and CDR2 (germline): MRHNA, SNTAGT. The DNA of the CDR3 is TGTGCCAGCACGTTAGGTACCGGCAGCGCTAACTATGGCTACACCTTC. Its translation is CASTLGTGSANYGYTF.

The rearrangement joins TRBV4-1 to TRBJ2-1; 7 bases are a match to TRBD1. Germline assignment: CDR1 MGHRA and CDR2 YSYEKL. The V and J ends lost 0 bases and 1 base, in that order; junction bases with no gene match: 15. The CDR3 runs to 20 residues. CDR3 nucleotides: TGCGCCAGCAGCCAAGAGCGGCACAGGGGAGCCCCAAGGTCCTACAATGAGCAGTTCTTC. This sequence encodes CASSQERHRGAPRSYNEQFF.

The chain carries TRBV19 and TRBJ1-1, with no clear D. V was cut by 5 bases and J by 0 bases, with 13 bases left in between. Germline CDR1 LNHDA, CDR2 SQIVND (reference sequence). CDR3 size: 15 residues. The DNA for the CDR3 is TGTGCCAGTAGTGCGGGGATCCCTCTGAACACTGAAGCTTTCTTT. Protein sequence: CASSAGIPLNTEAFF.

This rearrangement joins TRBV27 to TRBJ2-3, with D uncertain. Looked up from germline, CDR1 is MNHEY and CDR2 is SMNVEV (reference sequence). The CDR3 spans 16 residues. V was shortened by 5 bases and J by 2 bases, with 17 bases between the two germline ends. The DNA for the CDR3 is TGTGCCAGCAGTCTGACCCCCGGCACAGCCACAGATACGCAGTATTTT. This codes for CASSLTPGTATDTQYF.

This clone was picked up one time. The chain recombines TRBV5-4 with TRBJ2-2; D may be TRBD1 (6 bases). CDR1 is SGHNT, CDR2 YYREEE, per germline (reference sequence). The CDR3 is 12 residues long. The V and J ends lost 5 bases and 7 bases respectively, with 9 bases between them. DNA of the CDR3: TGTGCCAGCAGGCACAGGGACGGGGAGCTGTTTTTT. This codes for CASRHRDGELFF.

This clone was observed a handful of times. V gene TRBV28 combines with J gene TRBJ1-1; a weak D match, TRBD1 (6 bases). The CDR3 covers 15 residues. Trimming took off 6 bases at V and 0 bases at J, with 14 bases between the two ends. Germline V gene data show CDR1 as MDHEN and CDR2 as SYDVKM. CDR3 coding DNA: TGTGCCAGCAGAAAGACAGGATGGATGAACACTGAAGCTTTCTTT. It encodes CASRKTGWMNTEAFF.

This chain's CDR3 is CASSSTGTQETQYF. The CDR3 DNA reads as TGTGCCAGCAGCTCCACAGGGACCCAAGAGACCCAGTACTTC. V and J are TRBV5-5 and TRBJ2-5, with D possibly being TRBD1 (6 bases). The CDR3 runs to 14 residues. Germline CDR1 reads SGHKS; CDR2 reads YYEKEE (reference sequence). V lost 3 bases and J 1 base, leaving 10 bases between the germline ends.

V usage is TRBV9 and J usage is TRBJ1-2; 9 nucleotides line up with TRBD1. Germline V lookup: CDR1 SGDLS, CDR2 YYNGEE. J gave up 1 base and V 2 bases, and 3 bases lay outside the gene matches. This CDR3 is 15 amino acids long. DNA for the CDR3: TGTGCCAGCAGCGTTTGGACAGGGGATAACTATGGCTACACCTTC. Its translation is CASSVWTGDNYGYTF.

V is TRBV5-1 and J is TRBJ2-7; weak D call: TRBD1 (6 bases). Trimming removed 3 bases at V and 3 bases at J, with 16 bases between. CDR1 and CDR2 (germline): SGHRS, YFSETQ. CDR3 size: 15 residues. The CDR3 loop reads CASSYRLPGDYEQYF. In DNA, the CDR3 is TGCGCCAGCAGCTACCGACTACCAGGGGACTACGAGCAGTACTTC. Filled out from reference TRBV5-1 and TRBJ2-7, the complete variable domain reads KAGVTQTPRYLIKTRGQQVTLSCSPISGHRSVSWYQQTPGQGLQFLFEYFSETQRNKGNFPGRFSGRQFSNSRSEMNVSTLELGDSALYLCASSYRLPGDYEQYFGPGTRLTVT.

Here the CDR3 reads CASSRGLQTMNTEAFF. The CDR3 DNA reads TGTGCCAGCAGCCGCGGACTGCAAACGATGAACACTGAAGCTTTCTTT. The genes are TRBV4-2 and TRBJ1-1; D is undetermined. Trimming removed 4 bases from V and 0 bases from J, with 15 bases in between. The CDR3 sequence is 16 residues long. Germline loops: CDR1 LGHNA, CDR2 YNFKEQ.